The clone carrying this TCR beta chain was recorded at least ten times. This sample was taken from a study of T cells in Graves' hyperthyroidism and ophthalmopathy. From germline, CDR1 is DFQATT and CDR2 SNEGSKA (reference sequence). The CDR3 totals 14 residues. V was pared by 3 bases and J by 1 base, with 13 bases between. TCR beta CDR3 regions were amplified from RNA. HTBI primers drove first-round RT-PCR of the TCR CDR3. TCRdb re-called the multiplex PCR reads through MiXCR, storing one row per CDR3 protein. The sample lists approximately 870,000 distinct CDR3 sequences; 35% to 45% were seen once. The sample was blood. The clonotype comes from a man younger than 35 with Graves' hyperthyroidism. The chain is built from TRBV20-1 and TRBJ2-7; D is possibly TRBD1 or TRBD2 (6 bases each). The CDR3 DNA is TGCAGTGCTAGGGTCAGGGGACTGTCCTACGAGCAGTACTTC. Protein product: CSARVRGLSYEQYF.